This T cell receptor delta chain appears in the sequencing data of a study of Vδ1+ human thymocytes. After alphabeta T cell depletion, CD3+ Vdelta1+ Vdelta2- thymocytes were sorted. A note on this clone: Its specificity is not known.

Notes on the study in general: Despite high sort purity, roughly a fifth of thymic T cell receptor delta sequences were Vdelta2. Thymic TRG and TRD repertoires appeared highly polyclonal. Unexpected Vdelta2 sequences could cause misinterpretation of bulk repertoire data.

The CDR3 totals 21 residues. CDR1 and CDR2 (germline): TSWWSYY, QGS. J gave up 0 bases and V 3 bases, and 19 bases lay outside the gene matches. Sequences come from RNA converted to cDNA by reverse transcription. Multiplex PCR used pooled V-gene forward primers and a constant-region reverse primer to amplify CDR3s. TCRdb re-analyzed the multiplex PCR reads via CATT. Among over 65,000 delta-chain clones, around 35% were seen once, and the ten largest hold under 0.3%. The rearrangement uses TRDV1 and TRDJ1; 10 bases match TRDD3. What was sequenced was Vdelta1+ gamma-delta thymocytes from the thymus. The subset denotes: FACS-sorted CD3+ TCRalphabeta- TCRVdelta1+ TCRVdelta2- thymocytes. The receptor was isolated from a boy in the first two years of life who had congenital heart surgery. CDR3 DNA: TGTGCTCTTGGGGATCTTATTCCTACGGACTGGGGGATCGGGTACACCGATAAACTCATCTTT. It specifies CALGDLIPTDWGIGYTDKLIF.